This T cell receptor beta chain was sequenced during a study of blood T cell repertoires in COVID-19. Study as a whole: Acute and convalescent COVID-19 samples came from the United States, Italy and Spain. Sources were T cells, B-cell-depleted T cells, or PBMCs; the material itself was cDNA or gDNA.

CDR3 length equals 14 residues. CDR1 is MDHEN and CDR2 is SYDVKM in the germline V gene. Trimming left V 6 bases short and J 6 bases short, with 17 bases between. In the original workflow: For nucleated cells, counts were estimated from reference gene primer amplification. Only in-frame clones appear in the TCRdb table, and some are missing; sequencing was by immunoSEQ multiplex PCR. V and J calls and clone size are given by that table; D and trimming were obtained from the DNA. This table holds tens of thousands of clones, 80% to 90% found once. The origin of this receptor is a man aged 60 to 75 with acute or convalescent COVID-19. The sequenced material came from peripheral blood. The chain couples TRBV28 to TRBJ1-2, with D possibly TRBD1 on 5 matching bases. The CDR3 region has the DNA TGTGCCAGCAGCCATAGGGACGGGAGAGATGGCTACACCTTC. Protein sequence: CASSHRDGRDGYTF.